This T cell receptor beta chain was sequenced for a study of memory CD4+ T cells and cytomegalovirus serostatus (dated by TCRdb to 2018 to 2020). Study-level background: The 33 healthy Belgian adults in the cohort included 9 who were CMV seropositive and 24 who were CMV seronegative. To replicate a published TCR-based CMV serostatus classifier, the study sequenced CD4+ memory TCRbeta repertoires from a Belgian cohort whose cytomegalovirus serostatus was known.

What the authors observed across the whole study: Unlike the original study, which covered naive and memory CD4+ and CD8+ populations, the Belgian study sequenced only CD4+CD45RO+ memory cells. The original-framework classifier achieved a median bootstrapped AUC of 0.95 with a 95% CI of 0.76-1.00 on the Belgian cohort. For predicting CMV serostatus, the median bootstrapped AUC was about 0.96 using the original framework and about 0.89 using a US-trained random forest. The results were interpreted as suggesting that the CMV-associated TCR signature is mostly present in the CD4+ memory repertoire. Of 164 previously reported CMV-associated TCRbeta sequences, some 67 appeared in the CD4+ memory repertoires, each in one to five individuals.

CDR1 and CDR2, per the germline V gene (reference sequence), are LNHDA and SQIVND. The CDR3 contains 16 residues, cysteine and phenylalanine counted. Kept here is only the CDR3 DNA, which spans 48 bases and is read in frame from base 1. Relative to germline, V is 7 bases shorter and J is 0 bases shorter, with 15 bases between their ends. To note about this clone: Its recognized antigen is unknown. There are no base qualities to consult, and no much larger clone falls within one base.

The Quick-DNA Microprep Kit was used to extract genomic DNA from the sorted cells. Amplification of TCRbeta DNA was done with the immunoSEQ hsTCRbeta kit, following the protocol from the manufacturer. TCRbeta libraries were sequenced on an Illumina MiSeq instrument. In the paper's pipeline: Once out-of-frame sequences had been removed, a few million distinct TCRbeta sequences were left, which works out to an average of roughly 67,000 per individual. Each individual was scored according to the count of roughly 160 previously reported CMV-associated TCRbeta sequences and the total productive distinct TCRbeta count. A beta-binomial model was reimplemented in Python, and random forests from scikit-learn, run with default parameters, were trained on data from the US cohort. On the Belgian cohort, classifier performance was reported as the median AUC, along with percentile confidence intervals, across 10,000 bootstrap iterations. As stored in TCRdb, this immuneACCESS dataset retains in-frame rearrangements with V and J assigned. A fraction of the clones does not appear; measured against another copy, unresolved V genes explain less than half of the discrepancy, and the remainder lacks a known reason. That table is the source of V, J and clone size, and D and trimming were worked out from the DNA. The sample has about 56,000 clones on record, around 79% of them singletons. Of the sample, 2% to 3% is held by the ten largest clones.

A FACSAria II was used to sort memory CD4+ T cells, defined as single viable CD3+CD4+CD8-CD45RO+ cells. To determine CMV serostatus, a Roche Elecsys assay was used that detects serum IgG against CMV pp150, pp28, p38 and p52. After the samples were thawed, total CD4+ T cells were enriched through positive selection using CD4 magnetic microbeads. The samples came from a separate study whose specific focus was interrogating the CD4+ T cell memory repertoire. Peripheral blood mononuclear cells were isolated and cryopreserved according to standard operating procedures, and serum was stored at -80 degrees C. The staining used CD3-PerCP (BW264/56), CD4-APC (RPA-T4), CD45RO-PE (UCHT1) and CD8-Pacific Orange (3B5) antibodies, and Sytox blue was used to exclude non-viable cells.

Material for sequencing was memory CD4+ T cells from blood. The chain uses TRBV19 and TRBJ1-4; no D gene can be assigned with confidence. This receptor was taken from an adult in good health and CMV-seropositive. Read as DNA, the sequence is TGTGCCAGTACTTTAGCGGGGAAAGCAACTAATGAAAAACTGTTTTTT. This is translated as CASTLAGKATNEKLFF.